These 14 T cell receptor beta chains originate from one sample sequenced in a study of T cell repertoires in cytomegalovirus infection. TCRdb re-analysed the reads in MiXCR, keeping a single row per CDR3 protein. The top ten hold around a sixth of the sample, which has 550,000 to 850,000 distinct CDR3 sequences, about 33% seen once. The antigens of these receptors remain unknown. The source material was cultured PBMCs, sampled from culture after CMV antigen stimulation. These receptors were collected from a human donor in good health (CMV status not recorded). Some clones in this sample may be carry-over from other donors' samples.

This clonotype was seen a few times. The rearrangement links TRBV4-1 to TRBJ2-7; possibly TRBD2 for D (6 bases). CDR3 length: 14 residues. The V and J ends lost 1 base and 0 bases respectively, with 7 bases between them. Germline CDR1 is MGHRA and CDR2 is YSYEKL. DNA of the CDR3: TGCGCCAGCAGCCAAGTGGGAGGCTCCTACGAGCAGTACTTC. Translated: CASSQVGGSYEQYF.

This clonotype was counted between two and nine times. Here the CDR3 DNA reads TGTGCCAGCAGCACCGGACTAGTAGGAGATACGCAGTATTTT. It encodes CASSTGLVGDTQYF. The chain recombines TRBV7-2 with TRBJ2-3; 7 bases match TRBD2. Germline values: CDR1 SGHTA, CDR2 FQGNSA. The CDR3 has 14 amino acids. Trimming took 5 bases from V and 5 from J; bases not matched to a gene: 7.

This sequence joins TRBV7-8 and TRBJ2-5; D is possibly TRBD1 (6 bases). The V end was cut by 10 bases, the J end by 1 base, with 19 bases between. Germline CDR1 SGHVS, CDR2 FQNEAQ. This CDR3 comprises 15 residues. The CDR3 here is CAKSPLGARQETQYF. CDR3 nucleotide sequence: TGTGCCAAAAGTCCCTTGGGGGCGCGCCAAGAGACCCAGTACTTC.

The chain is built from TRBV29-1 and TRBJ2-7, with a possible D match to TRBD1 (6 bases). Trimming removed 4 bases from V and 2 bases from J, with 6 bases in between. The CDR3 sequence is 11 residues long. Germline V gives CDR1 SQVTM, CDR2 ANQGSEA. The CDR3 bases are TGCAGCGTTGGACAGGCCTACGAGCAGTACTTC. It encodes CSVGQAYEQYF.

V is TRBV6-1 and J is TRBJ2-7; 9 bases fit TRBD2. The CDR3 covers 15 residues. J was trimmed by 3 bases and V by 3 bases; bases with no gene match: 6. The germline CDR1 and CDR2 sequences are MNHNS and SASEGT. This CDR3 is CASSESSGALYEQYF. The CDR3 DNA follows: TGTGCCAGCAGTGAGTCTAGCGGGGCACTCTACGAGCAGTACTTC.

This chain connects TRBV7-6 to TRBJ1-6, with D tentatively TRBD1 (6 bases). Trimming stripped 5 bases from V and 7 bases from J, with 24 bases between. Germline V gene sequence: CDR1 SGHVS, CDR2 FNYEAQ. This CDR3 contains 18 residues. This CDR3 reads CASSPRGPGANLNSPLHF. The DNA of the CDR3 is TGTGCCAGCAGCCCGCGGGGGCCGGGGGCCAATTTAAATTCACCCCTCCACTTT.

This clonotype was observed a few times. V and J are TRBV2 and TRBJ1-5; 10 bases line up with TRBD1. The CDR3 spans 14 residues. Germline trimming cut 7 bases from V and 6 bases from J; bases unmatched to any gene: 6. The germline V gene encodes CDR1 SNHLY and CDR2 FYNNEI. CDR3 region: CASKLGDRGQPQHF. The CDR3, as DNA: TGTGCCAGCAAATTGGGGGACAGGGGTCAGCCCCAGCATTTT.

This chain joins TRBV2 and TRBJ1-2; TRBD1 matches at 7 bases. Germline V gives CDR1 SNHLY, CDR2 FYNNEI. The CDR3 is 17 residues long. The J segment lost 8 bases and the V segment lost 4 bases, leaving 19 bases of the junction unmatched. Here the CDR3 reads CASSAAGTARTMSGYTF. CDR3 bases: TGTGCCAGCAGTGCCGCCGGGACAGCGAGAACTATGTCGGGCTACACCTTC.

This clonotype was detected many times. The chain uses TRBV7-2 and TRBJ1-3; no clear D gene. V lost 5 bases to trimming and J lost 8 bases, with 16 bases between them. Germline assignment: CDR1 SGHTA and CDR2 FQGNSA. The CDR3 is 14 residues long. In nucleotides, the CDR3 is TGTGCCAGCAGCCCTGGGAGGACTCAGGACACCATATATTTT. It yields the protein CASSPGRTQDTIYF.

Written as DNA, the CDR3 is TGTGCCAGCAGCGCGAGGTTCTCCTACAATGAGCAGTTCTTC. It encodes CASSARFSYNEQFF. The rearrangement joins TRBV7-2 to TRBJ2-1, with unresolved D. The CDR3 is 14 amino acids. V lost 5 bases and J 0 bases, leaving 8 bases between the germline ends. Germline assignment: CDR1 SGHTA and CDR2 FQGNSA. Together with reference TRBV7-2 and TRBJ2-1, the CDR3 gives the full variable domain: GAGVSQSPSNKVTEKGKDVELRCDPISGHTALYWYRQSLGQGLEFLIYFQGNSAPDKSGLPSDRFSAERTGGSVSTLTIQRTQQEDSAVYLCASSARFSYNEQFFGPGTRLTVL.

V usage is TRBV7-6 and J usage is TRBJ2-1; 8 bases map to TRBD2. The V gene end was trimmed by 0 bases and the J gene end by 3 bases; junction bases not matched to a gene: 4. The V gene's germline CDR1 is SGHVS and CDR2 FNYEAQ. The CDR3 extends over 16 amino acids. The CDR3 coding sequence is TGTGCCAGCAGCTTAGCCTTTGGGACTAGCTACAATGAGCAGTTCTTC. As protein: CASSLAFGTSYNEQFF.

This clonotype has only a few counts. J is TRBJ1-2 and V is TRBV12-3 or TRBV12-4; D not resolved. V lost 5 bases to trimming and J lost 8 bases, with 9 bases between them. CDR3 length: 11 residues. The CDR3 here is CASSENSGYTF. CDR3 sequence (DNA): TGTGCCAGCAGTGAGAATAGCGGCTACACCTTC.

The chain employs TRBV6-1 and TRBJ1-2; possible D gene TRBD1, 5 bases. Between the trimmed V and J ends, which lost 3 bases and 3 bases, there was a span of 8 bases. This CDR3 is built from 13 residues. Per germline, CDR1 MNHNS and CDR2 SASEGT. CDR3 DNA: TGTGCCAGCAGTGAGGCAGGGCACTATGGCTACACCTTC. Translation: CASSEAGHYGYTF.

This clonotype appeared a few times. The chain recombines TRBV12-3 or TRBV12-4 with TRBJ1-1, with 7 bases lining up with TRBD1. The CDR3 length is 14 residues. Trimming cost V 6 bases and J 2 bases; bases outside gene matches: 6. DNA of the CDR3: TGTGCCAGCAGCCCGACAGGGTTTAACACTGAAGCTTTCTTT. This gives the protein CASSPTGFNTEAFF.